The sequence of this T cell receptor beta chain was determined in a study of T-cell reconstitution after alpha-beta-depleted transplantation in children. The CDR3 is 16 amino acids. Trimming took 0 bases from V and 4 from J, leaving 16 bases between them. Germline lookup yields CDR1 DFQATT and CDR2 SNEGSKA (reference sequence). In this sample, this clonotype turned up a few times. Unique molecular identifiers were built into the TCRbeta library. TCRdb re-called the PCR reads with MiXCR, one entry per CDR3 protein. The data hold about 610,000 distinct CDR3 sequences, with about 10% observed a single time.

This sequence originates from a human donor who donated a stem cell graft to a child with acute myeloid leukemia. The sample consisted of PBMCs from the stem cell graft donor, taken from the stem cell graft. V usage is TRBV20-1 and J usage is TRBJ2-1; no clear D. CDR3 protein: CSARDFSRNPYNEQFF. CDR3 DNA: TGCAGTGCTAGAGATTTTAGTCGGAACCCATACAATGAGCAGTTCTTC.